The 16 T cell receptor beta chains below were found in one sample sequenced in a study of coeliac disease. Profiling relied on immunoSEQ multiplex PCR, and the TCRdb table lists in-frame clones only, not all of them. The repertoire holds about 1,600 clones, about 65% seen once, with 27% in the top ten. Sequencing used intraepithelial lymphocytes from the gut. The receptors originated from a woman aged 50 to 60 with celiac disease on a gluten-free diet.

The chain joins TRBV6-1 to TRBJ2-5, with TRBD2 matching 7 bases. Trimming took 8 bases from V and 1 from J; bases not matched to a gene: 4. CDR1 and CDR2 from the germline V gene are MNHNS and SASEGT. The CDR3 spans 13 residues. The CDR3 sequence is CASVRGVQETQYF. CDR3 nucleotides: TGTGCCAGCGTTCGGGGGGTCCAAGAGACCCAGTACTTC.

Only a few counts were recorded for this clone. It may be a read error: a sequence one base away is much more abundant. The V and J genes are TRBV4-1 and TRBJ1-2; 9 bases fit TRBD1. The ends lost 3 bases at V and 2 bases at J; junction bases unmatched: 4. The CDR3 loop spans 15 amino acids. From germline, CDR1 is MGHRA and CDR2 YSYEKL. In DNA, the CDR3 is TGCGCCAGCAGCCATTCCGGGACAGGGAACTATGGCTACACCTTC. Residues: CASSHSGTGNYGYTF.

Here the CDR3 reads CASSYSMGATNEKLFF. CDR3 nucleotide sequence: TGTGCCAGCAGTTACTCGATGGGGGCCACTAATGAAAAACTGTTTTTT. This rearrangement joins TRBV6-6 to TRBJ1-4; maybe TRBD1 (6 bases). With 0 bases removed from V and 2 bases from J, the gap between germline ends came to 10 bases. The V gene's germline CDR1 is MNHNY and CDR2 SVGAGI (reference sequence). CDR3 length: 16 amino acids.

The chain joins TRBV7-2 to TRBJ2-5, with 10 positions matching TRBD2. This CDR3 has 15 residues. V trimming: 3 bases; J trimming: 5 bases; junction bases outside the gene matches: 6. Germline CDR1 SGHTA, CDR2 FQGNSA. The CDR3 sequence is CASSFSGGAGETQYF. The CDR3 DNA is TGTGCCAGCAGCTTCAGCGGGGGGGCCGGGGAGACCCAGTACTTC.

This clone was seen a handful of times. V is TRBV25-1 and J is TRBJ1-4; 10 bases match TRBD1. The ends lost 2 bases at V and 7 bases at J; junction bases unmatched: 1. Germline V gene lookup returns CDR1 MGHDK and CDR2 SYGVNS. CDR3 length equals 14 residues. The CDR3 DNA reads TGTGCCAGCAGTGAAGGACAGGGGGGTGAAAAACTGTTTTTT. It specifies CASSEGQGGEKLFF.

This clone was detected only a few times. The chain combines TRBV18 with TRBJ1-1, with D hard to call. The CDR3 spans 12 residues. Trimming left V 2 bases short and J 4 bases short, with 5 bases between. CDR1 and CDR2 (germline): KGHSH, LQKENI. CDR3 sequence reads: CASSPAGTEAFF. As DNA, the CDR3 is TGTGCCAGCTCACCAGCGGGCACTGAAGCTTTCTTT. Combining the CDR3 with reference TRBV18 and TRBJ1-1 gives the whole variable domain NAGVMQNPRHLVRRRGQEARLRCSPMKGHSHVYWYRQLPEEGLKFMVYLQKENIIDESGMPKERFSAEFPKEGPSILRIQQVVRGDSAAYFCASSPAGTEAFFGQGTRLTVV.

The chain links TRBV7-2 to TRBJ2-3; D unclear. The V end lost 1 base, the J end lost 2 bases, and 4 bases lay between the germline ends. Germline lookup yields CDR1 SGHTA and CDR2 FQGNSA. The CDR3 is made up of 13 amino acids. CDR3 sequence: CASSLEATDTQYF. CDR3 sequence (DNA): TGTGCCAGCAGCTTAGAAGCCACAGATACGCAGTATTTT.

This clone was counted only a few times. Compared with germline, one end of the junction differs, possibly owing to a read error. The chain recombines TRBV6-1 with TRBJ1-1, with a weak D call TRBD1 (5 bases). The germline V gene has CDR1 MNHNS and CDR2 SASEGT. The CDR3 runs to 11 residues. CDR3 in amino acids: CASKDNSEASF. The DNA for the CDR3 is TGTGCCAGCAAGGACAACTCTGAAGCTTCCTTT.

The gene calls are TRBV6-8 and TRBJ1-2, with D unclear. Germline CDR1 and CDR2: MNHGY and SAAAGT. The CDR3 is 14 amino acids. Trimming stripped 3 bases from V and 0 bases from J, with 8 bases between. The CDR3 loop reads CASSYGGTNYGYTF. In nucleotides, the CDR3 is TGTGCCAGCAGTTATGGAGGAACTAACTATGGCTACACCTTC.

This sequence joins TRBV2 and TRBJ2-2; 11 nucleotides match TRBD1. V lost 7 bases and J lost 4; bases outside the gene matches: 5. Germline V gene sequence: CDR1 SNHLY, CDR2 FYNNEI. This CDR3 contains 15 residues. This CDR3 is CASMLGTGGTGELFF. In DNA, the CDR3 is TGTGCCAGCATGCTTGGGACAGGGGGCACCGGGGAGCTGTTTTTT.

The CDR3 region has the DNA TGTGCCAGTAGTATCCCGGGACAGGGGTATATGCAGCCCCAGCATTTT. Translating gives CASSIPGQGYMQPQHF. The chain carries TRBV19 and TRBJ1-5, with 10 positions matching TRBD1. The germline CDR1 and CDR2 sequences are LNHDA and SQIVND (reference sequence). The CDR3 contains 16 residues. With V trimmed by 3 bases and J by 7 bases, 9 bases remained unmatched. Based on the CDR3 plus reference TRBV19 and TRBJ1-5, the full variable domain is DGGITQSPKYLFRKEGQNVTLSCEQNLNHDAMYWYRQDPGQGLRLIYYSQIVNDFQKGDIAEGYSVSREKKESFPLTVTSAQKNPTAFYLCASSIPGQGYMQPQHFGDGTRLSIL.

The chain is built from TRBV27 and TRBJ2-3; perhaps TRBD1 as D (7 bases). Germline values: CDR1 MNHEY, CDR2 SMNVEV (reference sequence). V lost 7 bases to trimming and J lost 5 bases, with 10 bases between them. The CDR3 totals 12 residues. The CDR3 is CASTQGGDTQYF. In DNA form, the CDR3 reads TGTGCCAGCACCCAGGGGGGAGATACGCAGTATTTT.

This clone showed up just once. This chain joins TRBV6-7 and TRBJ2-3; unclear D gene. TRBV6-7 is an ORF, with its function uncertain. Trimming cost V 7 bases and J 3 bases, with 8 bases left between them. The CDR3 loop spans 12 amino acids. The CDR3, as DNA: TGTGCCAGCACCTCTACGACAGATACGCAGTATTTT. Residues: CASTSTTDTQYF.

The rearrangement uses TRBV5-1 and TRBJ2-1, with D hard to call. Trimming removed 0 bases from V and 4 bases from J, with 5 bases in between. CDR1 is SGHRS, CDR2 YFSETQ, per germline. This CDR3 is 13 amino acids long. The CDR3 region has the DNA TGCGCCAGCAGCTTGGTGGCTTACAATGAGCAGTTCTTC. It is translated as CASSLVAYNEQFF.

The chain carries TRBV6-1 and TRBJ2-7; weak D call: TRBD1 (5 bases). This CDR3 comprises 13 residues. Between the trimmed V and J ends, which lost 6 bases and 0 bases, there was a span of 9 bases. Germline V lookup: CDR1 MNHNS, CDR2 SASEGT. The CDR3 sequence is CASRTVSSYEQYF. The CDR3 nucleotides read TGTGCCAGCAGGACAGTGAGCTCCTACGAGCAGTACTTC.

This chain uses TRBV27 with TRBJ1-1, with 7 nucleotides matching TRBD1. Germline V gene data show CDR1 as MNHEY and CDR2 as SMNVEV (reference sequence). V was clipped by 1 base and J by 6 bases; unmatched bases: 2. This CDR3 region has 13 residues. Here the CDR3 DNA reads TGTGCCAGCAGTTTATACAGGGGAGCTGAAGCTTTCTTT. This encodes CASSLYRGAEAFF.